The rows below give T cell receptor beta chains drawn from one sample of a study of T-cell reconstitution after alpha-beta-depleted transplantation in children. Via MiXCR, TCRdb re-called the PCR reads, giving one row per CDR3 protein. The sample holds some 550,000 distinct CDR3 sequences, around 18% seen once. Material: PBMCs from the stem cell graft donor, obtained from the stem cell graft. These TCRs come from a human donor who donated a stem cell graft to a child with acute lymphoblastic leukemia. Each CDR3 is given with its conserved first and last residue. D genes are given only for firm matches.

CDR3 protein: CAPRETANTGELFF
J gene: TRBJ2-2
D gene: NA
V gene: TRBV6-1

CDR3 protein: CASSVPGDGYNEQFF
J gene: TRBJ2-1
D gene: NA
V gene: TRBV6-1

CDR3 protein: CASSQRTGLVPGEQYF
J gene: TRBJ2-7
D gene: NA
V gene: TRBV5-1

CDR3 protein: CASRTGGDAEAFF
J gene: TRBJ1-1
D gene: NA
V gene: TRBV12-3/TRBV12-4

CDR3 protein: CASSHNGQYF
J gene: TRBJ2-7
D gene: NA
V gene: TRBV12-3/TRBV12-4

CDR3 protein: CASSSPRGGELFF
J gene: TRBJ2-2
D gene: NA
V gene: TRBV7-9

CDR3 protein: CSSGPLESYTF
J gene: TRBJ1-2
D gene: NA
V gene: TRBV20-1

CDR3 protein: CASRWDPRQYF
J gene: TRBJ2-3
D gene: NA
V gene: TRBV2

CDR3 protein: CASSIAPDWNTEAFF
J gene: TRBJ1-1
D gene: NA
V gene: TRBV19

CDR3 protein: CASSLSGIAGGTDTQYF
J gene: TRBJ2-3
D gene: TRBD2
V gene: TRBV11-1

CDR3 protein: CASSLGAGVGDTQYF
J gene: TRBJ2-3
D gene: TRBD2
V gene: TRBV11-2

CDR3 protein: CASSIRGAPYGYTF
J gene: TRBJ1-2
D gene: NA
V gene: TRBV6-1

CDR3 protein: CASSDRGSSYNEQFF
J gene: TRBJ2-1
D gene: TRBD2
V gene: TRBV2

CDR3 protein: CASSQVLVGQASTPLHF
J gene: TRBJ1-6
D gene: TRBD1
V gene: TRBV4-2

CDR3 protein: CASSPNSYEQYF
J gene: TRBJ2-7
D gene: NA
V gene: TRBV5-1

CDR3 protein: CASSHWELTGELFF
J gene: TRBJ2-2
D gene: NA
V gene: TRBV12-3/TRBV12-4

CDR3 protein: CASTPVGGSNYGYTF
J gene: TRBJ1-2
D gene: NA
V gene: TRBV5-5

CDR3 protein: CASSQSFSYEQYF
J gene: TRBJ2-7
D gene: NA
V gene: TRBV3-1

CDR3 protein: CSVDSGDGTDTQYF
J gene: TRBJ2-3
D gene: NA
V gene: TRBV29-1

CDR3 protein: CASSFTLRAQNTEAFF
J gene: TRBJ1-1
D gene: NA
V gene: TRBV21-1

CDR3 protein: CSVGRHSGNTEAFF
J gene: TRBJ1-1
D gene: NA
V gene: TRBV29-1

CDR3 protein: CASSPGQGKEKLFF
J gene: TRBJ1-4
D gene: TRBD1
V gene: TRBV12-3/TRBV12-4

CDR3 protein: CATSRVLQKVAGANVLTF
J gene: TRBJ2-6
D gene: NA
V gene: TRBV15

CDR3 protein: CASSPLLENQPQHF
J gene: TRBJ1-5
D gene: NA
V gene: TRBV18

CDR3 protein: CASTVSSTDTQYF
J gene: TRBJ2-3
D gene: NA
V gene: TRBV3-1

CDR3 protein: CASSLVGGDEQYF
J gene: TRBJ2-7
D gene: NA
V gene: TRBV5-5

CDR3 protein: CSGGDGLAANEQFF
J gene: TRBJ2-1
D gene: NA
V gene: TRBV29-1

CDR3 protein: CASSFLSPETQYF
J gene: TRBJ2-5
D gene: NA
V gene: TRBV5-5

CDR3 protein: CASSSTGILAKNIQYF
J gene: TRBJ2-4
D gene: NA
V gene: TRBV7-9

CDR3 protein: CASSFPREGWSVGPSYEQYF
J gene: TRBJ2-7
D gene: TRBD2
V gene: TRBV6-2/TRBV6-3

CDR3 protein: CASSVEVWDTQYF
J gene: TRBJ2-3
D gene: NA
V gene: TRBV9

CDR3 protein: CASSVTGTGDSPLHF
J gene: TRBJ1-6
D gene: TRBD1
V gene: TRBV9

CDR3 protein: CASSSYSGSADEQYF
J gene: TRBJ2-7
D gene: TRBD2
V gene: TRBV5-1

CDR3 protein: CASSEAGWGSSYEQYF
J gene: TRBJ2-7
D gene: NA
V gene: TRBV6-1

CDR3 protein: CSAVAGGPEQYF
J gene: TRBJ2-7
D gene: TRBD2
V gene: TRBV20-1